This entry lists 25 T cell receptor beta chains sequenced from one sample in a study of blood T cell repertoires in COVID-19. Measured with immunoSEQ multiplex PCR; TCRdb has only the in-frame clones, and not every one. The sample includes 200,000 or so clones, approximately 80% of them seen just once. Sequencing was performed on peripheral blood. Every receptor here comes from a human donor in a cohort sampled during active COVID-19.

The rearrangement links TRBV24-1 to TRBJ1-5; D is unresolved. This CDR3 has 15 amino acids. Germline V gene data show CDR1 as KGHDR and CDR2 as SFDVKD. Trimming cost V 6 bases and J 7 bases, with 18 bases left between them. The CDR3 here is CATSTKTGGRQPQHF. As DNA, the CDR3 is TGTGCCACCAGTACAAAGACGGGTGGGAGGCAGCCCCAGCATTTT.

The CDR3 DNA reads as TGTGCCAGCAGCCTCACCGGGACTAGCGGCTACAATGAGCAGTTCTTC. Its translation: CASSLTGTSGYNEQFF. V and J are TRBV7-9 and TRBJ2-1, with 11 bases identical to TRBD2. With 5 bases clipped from V and 3 bases from J, the junction kept 6 bases outside the gene matches. CDR1 SEHNR and CDR2 FQNEAQ come from the germline V gene (reference sequence). The CDR3 covers 16 residues.

The V call is TRBV5-1, the J call TRBJ1-2; D remains ambiguous. CDR3 length: 16 amino acids. Per the germline V gene, CDR1 is SGHRS and CDR2 is YFSETQ. V shed 0 bases and J shed 3 bases, with 15 bases lying between them. CDR3 sequence reads: CASSLAWETVHYGYTF. DNA for the CDR3: TGCGCCAGCAGCTTGGCCTGGGAGACCGTACACTATGGCTACACCTTC.

Concerning this clone itself: The junction shows a germline mismatch at one end, possibly a read error. The CDR3 sequence: CVSTIQRGTGYTEAFF. The CDR3, as DNA: TGTGTCAGCACCATCCAAAGGGGGACAGGGTACACTGAAGCTTTCTTT. The V and J genes are TRBV28 and TRBJ1-1; 9 bases are a match to TRBD1. CDR1 and CDR2 from the germline V gene are MDHEN and SYDVKM. CDR3 length: 16 amino acids.

The chain employs TRBV28 and TRBJ2-7; D is ambiguous. Trimming shortened V by 10 bases and J by 0 bases, and 19 bases separated the two germline ends. Germline V gives CDR1 MDHEN, CDR2 SYDVKM. The CDR3 has 15 amino acids. The CDR3 loop reads CATKEYSPVSYEQYF. CDR3 nucleotide sequence: TGTGCCACCAAGGAGTATTCCCCGGTCTCCTACGAGCAGTACTTC. The variable domain in full, with the rest retrieved from reference TRBV28 and TRBJ2-7, is DVKVTQSSRYLVKRTGEKVFLECVQDMDHENMFWYRQDPGLGLRLIYFSYDVKMKEKGDIPEGYSVSREKKERFSLILESASTNQTSMYLCATKEYSPVSYEQYFGPGTRLTVT.

This chain uses TRBV30 with TRBJ1-5; possibly TRBD1 for D (6 bases). The germline V gene has CDR1 GTSNPN and CDR2 SVGIG (reference sequence). The length of the CDR3 is 16 residues. V lost 3 bases, J lost 3 bases, and 18 bases lay in between. CDR3 protein: CAWRGGIGGSNQPQHF. CDR3 bases: TGTGCCTGGAGGGGGGGGATAGGGGGGTCCAATCAGCCCCAGCATTTT.

This clone has more than one count but fewer than ten. The junction and the germline gene differ at one end; a read error may be behind it. The genes are TRBV6-1 and TRBJ1-2; unclear D gene. This CDR3 contains 15 residues. Germline CDR1 MNHNS, CDR2 SASEGT. The CDR3 is CASSEDHLGSRLHDF. In DNA form, the CDR3 reads TGTGCCAGCAGTGAAGACCACCTGGGGAGCAGGCTACATGACTTC.

The sample holds one count of this clone. The chain links TRBV19 to TRBJ2-2, with D unresolved. Germline V CDR1 and CDR2: LNHDA, SQIVND (reference sequence). Deletions cut 3 bases from V and 1 base from J, with 6 bases between. The CDR3 covers 14 residues. The DNA of the CDR3 is TGTGCCAGTAGTATGTGGCAGAACACCGGGGAGCTGTTTTTT. Amino acid sequence: CASSMWQNTGELFF.

The V gene is TRBV3-1 (or the pseudogene TRBV3-2), the J gene TRBJ2-1, with 7 positions matching TRBD2. Trimming cost V 0 bases and J 7 bases; bases outside gene matches: 3. Germline CDR1 reads LGHDT; CDR2 reads YNNKEL (reference sequence). The CDR3 spans 14 residues. The CDR3 loop reads CASSQDSGRNEQFF. In DNA, the CDR3 is TGTGCCAGCAGCCAAGACTCCGGGAGGAATGAGCAGTTCTTC.

The chain links TRBV27 to TRBJ1-2; 8 nucleotides align to TRBD1. Trimming at V came to 3 bases and at J to 8 bases, leaving 20 bases not matched to a gene. Germline V gene lookup returns CDR1 MNHEY and CDR2 SMNVEV (reference sequence). The CDR3 totals 18 residues. The CDR3 region is CASSLSLLTAGQAKGYTF. In nucleotides, the CDR3 is TGTGCCAGCAGTTTGTCGCTCCTTACTGCGGGACAGGCGAAAGGCTACACCTTC.

The CDR3 loop is CASRGVYKSTDTQYF. The CDR3 DNA follows: TGTGCCAGCAGAGGGGTTTACAAAAGCACAGATACGCAGTATTTT. The V and J genes are TRBV7-9 and TRBJ2-3, with D possibly being TRBD1 (5 bases). Trimming left V 6 bases short and J 0 bases short, with 13 bases between. The CDR3 sequence is 15 residues long. In germline, CDR1 is SEHNR, CDR2 FQNEAQ (reference sequence). The full variable domain, rest sourced from reference TRBV7-9 and TRBJ2-3, is DTGVSQNPRHKITKRGQNVTFRCDPISEHNRLYWYRQTLGQGPEFLTYFQNEAQLEKSRLLSDRFSAERPKGSFSTLEIQRTEQGDSAMYLCASRGVYKSTDTQYFGPGTRLTVL.

The count of this clone is one. The CDR3 spells CASSETSGRRYEQYF. CDR3 bases: TGTGCCAGCAGTGAGACTAGCGGGAGGCGCTACGAGCAGTACTTC. The rearrangement uses TRBV6-1 and TRBJ2-7; 13 nucleotides agree with TRBD2. The CDR3 length is 15 residues. Germline CDR1 reads MNHNS; CDR2 reads SASEGT. The junction had 2 bases not matched to a gene; V was cut back by 3 bases and J by 3 bases.

This chain links TRBV27 with TRBJ2-7; D possibly corresponds to TRBD1 (6 bases). This CDR3 is 14 amino acids long. Germline loops: CDR1 MNHEY, CDR2 SMNVEV (reference sequence). V shed 5 bases and J shed 1 base, with 12 bases lying between them. The CDR3 DNA is TGTGCCAGCAGTGTCAGGGGAGAATCCTACGAGCAGTACTTC. It is translated as CASSVRGESYEQYF.

The chain links TRBV6-6 to TRBJ1-2, with 7 nucleotides matching TRBD1. From germline, CDR1 is MNHNY and CDR2 SVGAGI (reference sequence). V was pared by 7 bases and J by 0 bases, with 5 bases of the junction left unmatched. The CDR3 has 14 amino acids. The DNA of the CDR3 is TGTGCCAGCAATAGACAGGGAACTAACTATGGCTACACCTTC. Its translation: CASNRQGTNYGYTF.

This rearrangement joins TRBV28 to TRBJ2-7, with TRBD1 matching over 7 bases. CDR1 and CDR2 from the germline V gene are MDHEN and SYDVKM. This CDR3 comprises 14 residues. J was trimmed by 3 bases and V by 6 bases; bases with no gene match: 8. The CDR3 nucleotides are TGTGCCAGCAGGGCCCGGGACAGCCGCTACGAGCAGTACTTC. Amino acid sequence: CASRARDSRYEQYF.

The chain employs TRBV3-1 (or the pseudogene TRBV3-2) and TRBJ1-1; 8 bases agree with TRBD1. Germline V lookup: CDR1 LGHDT, CDR2 YNNKEL (reference sequence). The CDR3 has 15 residues. The V and J ends lost 2 bases and 4 bases, in that order; junction bases with no gene match: 6. The CDR3 loop is CASSQYRTGTTEAFF. The CDR3 coding sequence is TGTGCCAGCAGCCAATACCGGACAGGGACCACTGAAGCTTTCTTT.

The V and J genes are TRBV12-3 or TRBV12-4 and TRBJ1-4; weak D call: TRBD1 (5 bases). V gave up 5 bases and J gave up 11 bases, with 15 bases separating them. The CDR3 is made up of 13 amino acids. CDR3 sequence (DNA): TGTGCCAGCAGTGACAGAAACAAGGGGAAACTGTTTTTT. Its translation is CASSDRNKGKLFF.

The chain recombines TRBV15 with TRBJ1-3; possible D gene TRBD1, 5 bases. The V end was cut by 10 bases, the J end by 1 base, with 17 bases between. The CDR3 runs 15 residues. Germline CDR1 reads LNHNV; CDR2 reads YYDKDF (reference sequence). The CDR3 DNA reads TGTGCCATCCGGGGGGGACCATCTTCTGGAAACACCATATATTTT. It translates to CAIRGGPSSGNTIYF.

The CDR3 sequence: CASSRVGGVDEQFF. CDR3 bases: TGCGCCAGCAGCCGGGTGGGGGGTGTGGATGAGCAGTTCTTC. V and J are TRBV5-1 and TRBJ2-1, with D perhaps TRBD2 (6 bases). The CDR3 contains 14 residues. Germline V gene data show CDR1 as SGHRS and CDR2 as YFSETQ. V was shortened by 4 bases and J by 8 bases, with 16 bases between the two germline ends.

The chain carries TRBV21-1 and TRBJ1-1; the D call TRBD1 from the table was never checked on the DNA. TRBV21-1 is noted as a pseudogene. CDR3 length equals 19 residues. The CDR3 is CASSARRQGKAYRNTEAFF. The CDR3 DNA sequence: TGTGCCAGCAGCGCCCGAAGACAGGGCAAAGCCTATCGGAACACTGAAGCTTTCTTT.

J is TRBJ2-7 and V is TRBV10-1; D perhaps matches TRBD2 (5 bases). Germline V gives CDR1 WNHNN, CDR2 SYGVQD (reference sequence). V was cut by 6 bases and J by 1 base, with 13 bases left in between. The CDR3 has 14 amino acids. The CDR3, as DNA: TGCGCCAGCAGGCGGGCGGATCTTTCCTACGAGCAGTACTTC. The encoded protein is CASRRADLSYEQYF.

The CDR3 sequence: CASSSSPLETQYF. In DNA, the CDR3 is TGTGCCAGTAGTTCCAGTCCGTTAGAGACCCAGTACTTC. The V call is TRBV19, the J call TRBJ2-5; no definite D call. The CDR3 covers 13 residues. The germline CDR1 and CDR2 sequences are LNHDA and SQIVND (reference sequence). Trimming took off 5 bases at V and 4 bases at J, with 11 bases between the two ends.

The chain uses TRBV4-1 and TRBJ2-1; 11 bases match TRBD2. Germline CDR1 is MGHRA and CDR2 is YSYEKL. The V and J ends lost 0 bases and 6 bases, in that order; junction bases with no gene match: 13. This CDR3 comprises 19 residues. The DNA for the CDR3 is TGCGCCAGCAGCCAAGATCAGTTTCGTGCTAGCGGGAGGTCCAATGAGCAGTTCTTC. As protein: CASSQDQFRASGRSNEQFF.

This clone was seen at least ten times. This sequence joins TRBV11-2 and TRBJ2-2; 9 bases are shared with TRBD1. Germline CDR1 reads SGHAT; CDR2 reads FQNNGV. V dropped 3 bases and J dropped 5; count of bases not matched to a gene: 4. There are 15 residues in the CDR3. CDR3 amino acids: CASSFTGGGTGELFF. DNA of the CDR3: TGTGCCAGCAGCTTTACAGGGGGCGGGACCGGGGAGCTGTTTTTT. Full variable domain (outside the CDR3, taken from reference TRBV11-2 and TRBJ2-2): EAGVAQSPRYKIIEKRQSVAFWCNPISGHATLYWYQQILGQGPKLLIQFQNNGVVDDSQLPKDRFSAERLKGVDSTLKIQPAKLEDSAVYLCASSFTGGGTGELFFGEGSRLTVL.

The CDR3 reads CASMSSGVSYNEQFF. The CDR3 bases are TGTGCCAGCATGTCAAGCGGGGTCTCCTACAATGAGCAGTTCTTC. This rearrangement joins TRBV3-1 (or the pseudogene TRBV3-2) to TRBJ2-1, with 7 bases aligning to TRBD2. Germline V gene data show CDR1 as LGHDT and CDR2 as YNNKEL (reference sequence). The J segment lost 0 bases and the V segment lost 7 bases, leaving 6 bases of the junction unmatched. The CDR3 is 15 residues long.